This T cell receptor beta chain is from a study of T cell changes during pregnancy in multiple sclerosis. Only in-frame clones appear in the TCRdb table, and some are missing; sequencing was by immunoSEQ multiplex PCR. The sample gives tens of thousands of clones, about nine tenths of which show up once; 1% to 1.5% is in the top ten. The sample in question was peripheral blood, obtained after pregnancy. The TCR originated in a female donor in good health, enrolled as a control in a pregnancy study.

The CDR3 sequence: CASSLSGGGTGELFF. DNA for the CDR3: TGTGCCAGCAGCTTAAGCGGGGGCGGAACCGGGGAGCTGTTTTTT. The V gene is TRBV7-3, the J gene TRBJ2-2; perhaps TRBD2 as D (7 bases). The V gene's germline CDR1 is SGHTA and CDR2 FQGTGA. This CDR3 region has 15 residues. V lost 1 base and J lost 5, with 11 bases in between. Combining the CDR3 with reference TRBV7-3 and TRBJ2-2 gives the whole variable domain GAGVSQTPSNKVTEKGKYVELRCDPISGHTALYWYRQSLGQGPEFLIYFQGTGAADDSGLPNDRFFAVRPEGSVSTLKIQRTERGDSAVYLCASSLSGGGTGELFFGEGSRLTVL.